The 29 T cell receptor beta chains in this list originate from one sample, sequenced in a study of T-cell reconstitution after alpha-beta-depleted transplantation in children. TCRbeta library construction was performed incorporating unique molecular identifiers. TCRdb used MiXCR to reprocess the PCR reads, holding one entry per CDR3 protein. The repertoire holds 500,000 to 750,000 distinct CDR3 sequences, with 25% to 30% as singletons. Sequencing was performed on PBMCs, taken before TCRalphabeta/CD19-depleted stem cell transplant. These receptors all come from a boy under three years old with Wiskott-Aldrich syndrome, due to receive a stem cell transplant.

This clonotype was seen only a few times. The chain joins TRBV12-3 or TRBV12-4 to TRBJ2-1, with 9 bases matching TRBD2. CDR3 size: 17 residues. V lost 5 bases and J lost 1; bases outside the gene matches: 9. DNA for the CDR3: TGTGCCAGCAGTGGGTCTGCGGGAGGGCCTTCCTACAATGAGCAGTTCTTC. This codes for CASSGSAGGPSYNEQFF.

This clonotype was counted a few times. This sequence joins TRBV12-3 or TRBV12-4 and TRBJ2-1; 8 positions match TRBD2. The CDR3 consists of 15 residues. J lost 7 bases, V lost 7 bases, and 12 bases had no gene match. CDR3 sequence reads: CASTYGAGETNEQFF. The CDR3 DNA is TGTGCCAGCACTTATGGAGCGGGAGAGACAAATGAGCAGTTCTTC.

The chain links TRBV15 to TRBJ2-1; no clear D. The CDR3 spans 13 residues. V was trimmed by 2 bases and J by 6 bases, leaving 8 bases between them. The germline V gene encodes CDR1 LNHNV and CDR2 YYDKDF (reference sequence). CDR3 loop: CATSRPGPNEQFF. The DNA of the CDR3 is TGTGCCACCAGCAGACCCGGACCCAATGAGCAGTTCTTC. Full variable domain (rest looked up from reference TRBV15 and TRBJ2-1): DAMVIQNPRYQVTQFGKPVTLSCSQTLNHNVMYWYQQKSSQAPKLLFHYYDKDFNNEADTPDNFQSRRPNTSFCFLDIRSPGLGDTAMYLCATSRPGPNEQFFGPGTRLTVL.

In its sample, this clonotype was seen a few times. The chain couples TRBV30 to TRBJ2-1; 8 bases fit TRBD2. Trimming removed 0 bases from V and 4 bases from J; junction bases left unmatched: 2. The germline V gene encodes CDR1 GTSNPN and CDR2 SVGIG (reference sequence). The CDR3 is 14 residues long. The CDR3, as DNA: TGTGCCTGGAGTGTACTAGCGGCTTACAATGAGCAGTTCTTC. It is translated as CAWSVLAAYNEQFF.

This clonotype was seen more than once but under ten times. The chain carries TRBV4-2 and TRBJ2-1, with 10 nucleotides matching TRBD2. CDR1 LGHNA and CDR2 YNFKEQ come from the germline V gene. The CDR3 sequence is 17 residues long. Trimming at V came to 4 bases and at J to 1 base, leaving 7 bases not matched to a gene. CDR3 nucleotides: TGTGCCAGCAGCCCCGCGCTAGCGGGGGTATCCTACAATGAGCAGTTCTTC. Encoded protein: CASSPALAGVSYNEQFF.

V and J are TRBV27 and TRBJ1-1; 7 bases match TRBD1. With V trimmed by 1 base and J by 0 bases, 5 bases remained unmatched. Germline V lookup: CDR1 MNHEY, CDR2 SMNVEV (reference sequence). The CDR3 is 16 amino acids. The CDR3 reads CASSLLGGGLNTEAFF. The CDR3 DNA follows: TGTGCCAGCAGTTTATTAGGGGGCGGATTGAACACTGAAGCTTTCTTT.

This clonotype has just a few counts. This chain uses TRBV12-3 or TRBV12-4 with TRBJ2-2; D gene unclear. Between the trimmed V and J ends, which lost 6 bases and 6 bases, there was a span of 11 bases. The CDR3 extends over 13 amino acids. CDR3 bases: TGTGCCAGCAGGTTGAGTGAGTCCGGGGAGCTGTTTTTT. Translating gives CASRLSESGELFF.

This clonotype was found a few times. The gene calls are TRBV7-9 and TRBJ2-7; a weak D match, TRBD2 (5 bases). The CDR3 length is 13 residues. Per the germline V gene, CDR1 is SEHNR and CDR2 is FQNEAQ (reference sequence). Trimming took 5 bases from V and 3 from J, leaving 11 bases between them. CDR3 region: CASSRDLDYEQYF. The CDR3 coding sequence is TGTGCCAGCAGCCGGGATCTCGACTACGAGCAGTACTTC. Using reference TRBV7-9 and TRBJ2-7 for the parts outside the CDR3, the full variable domain is DTGVSQNPRHKITKRGQNVTFRCDPISEHNRLYWYRQTLGQGPEFLTYFQNEAQLEKSRLLSDRFSAERPKGSFSTLEIQRTEQGDSAMYLCASSRDLDYEQYFGPGTRLTVT.

This clonotype has a handful of counts. DNA for the CDR3: TGTGCCAGCTCACCACGCCGGGGACTCGCCTACGAGCAGTACTTC. Translated, it gives CASSPRRGLAYEQYF. This sequence joins TRBV18 and TRBJ2-7, with D perhaps TRBD2 (6 bases). The V end lost 1 base, the J end lost 2 bases, and 12 bases lay between the germline ends. Germline V lookup: CDR1 KGHSH, CDR2 LQKENI. The CDR3 runs 15 residues.

The chain uses TRBV7-9 and TRBJ2-1; 10 nucleotides agree with TRBD2. Unmatched junction bases numbered 3, after V lost 1 base and J lost 0 bases. In germline, CDR1 is SEHNR, CDR2 FQNEAQ (reference sequence). CDR3 length: 17 residues. CDR3 protein: CASSLGSSGSSYNEQFF. CDR3 nucleotide sequence: TGTGCCAGCAGCTTAGGGTCTAGCGGGAGCTCCTACAATGAGCAGTTCTTC.

The chain links TRBV28 to TRBJ2-7; 8 bases align to TRBD2. Germline trimming cut 6 bases from V and 1 base from J; bases unmatched to any gene: 5. Germline-derived CDR1 and CDR2 are MDHEN and SYDVKM. This CDR3 is built from 14 residues. Written as DNA, the CDR3 is TGTGCCAGCAGGCTGACTAGCGCTTCCTACGAGCAGTACTTC. As protein: CASRLTSASYEQYF.

The J gene is TRBJ2-3, the V gene TRBV5-1; D may be TRBD1 or TRBD2 (5 bases each). The CDR3 sequence is 15 residues long. Per the germline V gene, CDR1 is SGHRS and CDR2 is YFSETQ. Trimming took 4 bases from V and 0 from J, leaving 12 bases between them. CDR3 loop: CASSVGTASTDTQYF. The DNA for the CDR3 is TGCGCCAGCAGCGTAGGGACGGCTAGCACAGATACGCAGTATTTT.

This clonotype was picked up a small number of times. CDR3 in DNA: TGCAGTGCTAGAGATGGGGGGGTCGGGCAAGAGACCCAGTACTTC. Translation gives CSARDGGVGQETQYF. This chain joins TRBV20-1 and TRBJ2-5; TRBD2 matches 7 bases. Germline CDR1 is DFQATT and CDR2 is SNEGSKA (reference sequence). The junction had 6 bases not matched to a gene; V was cut back by 0 bases and J by 2 bases. The CDR3 runs 15 residues.

The genes are TRBV7-2 and TRBJ2-7; 8 nucleotides match TRBD2. V gave up 2 bases and J gave up 4 bases; unmatched junction bases: 7. The CDR3 consists of 15 residues. Germline loops: CDR1 SGHTA, CDR2 FQGNSA. Written as DNA, the CDR3 is TGTGCCAGCAGCTTAATTCAGCGGGAGCTGTACGAGCAGTACTTC. It yields the protein CASSLIQRELYEQYF. The variable domain in full, with the rest retrieved from reference TRBV7-2 and TRBJ2-7, is GAGVSQSPSNKVTEKGKDVELRCDPISGHTALYWYRQSLGQGLEFLIYFQGNSAPDKSGLPSDRFSAERTGGSVSTLTIQRTQQEDSAVYLCASSLIQRELYEQYFGPGTRLTVT.

This clonotype has more than one count but fewer than ten. The gene calls are TRBV20-1 and TRBJ2-3, with TRBD1 matching over 9 bases. CDR3 size: 17 residues. J gave up 2 bases and V 0 bases, and 9 bases lay outside the gene matches. The V gene's germline CDR1 is DFQATT and CDR2 SNEGSKA (reference sequence). DNA of the CDR3: TGCAGTGCTAGAGACCAACAGGGGGCGATTACCACAGATACGCAGTATTTT. It translates to CSARDQQGAITTDTQYF.

The chain employs TRBV20-1 and TRBJ1-1; D call uncertain. In germline, CDR1 is DFQATT, CDR2 SNEGSKA (reference sequence). The CDR3 covers 11 residues. Deletions cut 6 bases from V and 2 bases from J, with 7 bases between. The CDR3 loop is CSAPRNTEAFF. Written as DNA, the CDR3 is TGCAGTGCCCCCCGCAACACTGAAGCTTTCTTT.

The rearrangement links TRBV5-1 to TRBJ2-7, with a tentative D call TRBD1 (5 bases). From germline, CDR1 is SGHRS and CDR2 YFSETQ. With 0 bases removed from V and 1 base from J, the gap between germline ends came to 11 bases. The CDR3 loop spans 15 amino acids. The CDR3 here is CASSLDGAVSYEQYF. The CDR3 region has the DNA TGCGCCAGCAGCTTGGATGGGGCAGTTTCCTACGAGCAGTACTTC.

This clonotype was counted between two and nine times. V usage is TRBV10-3 and J usage is TRBJ1-5, with a weak D call TRBD1 (6 bases). Germline CDR1 is ENHRY and CDR2 is SYGVKD. Trimming stripped 1 base from V and 6 bases from J, with 13 bases between. The CDR3 consists of 15 residues. The CDR3 sequence: CAISELGGTFQPQHF. In nucleotides, the CDR3 is TGTGCCATCAGTGAGTTAGGGGGGACCTTTCAGCCCCAGCATTTT.

This clonotype has just a few counts. The chain recombines TRBV4-1 with TRBJ2-7; weak D call: TRBD1 (5 bases). Germline V gene data show CDR1 as MGHRA and CDR2 as YSYEKL. V was clipped by 4 bases and J by 6 bases, with 16 bases between them. The CDR3 runs 14 residues. CDR3 sequence reads: CASSPGRPLVEQYF. CDR3 DNA: TGCGCCAGCAGCCCAGGGCGCCCTTTGGTCGAGCAGTACTTC.

This rearrangement joins TRBV4-2 to TRBJ2-3; D assignment may be TRBD1 or TRBD2 (5 bases each). V lost 0 bases and J 2 bases, leaving 15 bases between the germline ends. The CDR3 runs 17 residues. In germline, CDR1 is LGHNA, CDR2 YNFKEQ. CDR3 amino acids: CASSQDRGRGITDTQYF. In nucleotides, the CDR3 is TGTGCCAGCAGCCAAGATAGGGGACGGGGTATCACAGATACGCAGTATTTT.

The V and J genes are TRBV5-1 and TRBJ2-1, with D perhaps TRBD2 (5 bases). V was pared by 4 bases and J by 5 bases, with 10 bases between. Germline CDR1 reads SGHRS; CDR2 reads YFSETQ. The CDR3 is 13 amino acids. CDR3 bases: TGCGCCAGCAGCGCCACGCGGGACAATGAGCAGTTCTTC. The encoded protein is CASSATRDNEQFF.

The chain employs TRBV12-3 or TRBV12-4 and TRBJ2-7; D might be TRBD1 or TRBD2, each matching 5 bases. CDR3 length equals 15 residues. Trimming shortened V by 4 bases and J by 0 bases, and 13 bases separated the two germline ends. The CDR3 DNA is TGTGCCAGCAGTTACCTCCGGGACCGCTCCTACGAGCAGTACTTC. This codes for CASSYLRDRSYEQYF.

This chain joins TRBV29-1 and TRBJ1-1; D is uncertain. Germline V CDR1 and CDR2: SQVTM, ANQGSEA. The CDR3 totals 11 residues. The V end lost 1 base, the J end lost 5 bases, and 5 bases lay between the germline ends. The CDR3 DNA reads TGCAGCGTTGAAGGGGGAACTGAAGCTTTCTTT. This encodes CSVEGGTEAFF.

V is TRBV28 and J is TRBJ1-3; the D is unclear. The CDR3 covers 15 residues. The ends were cut back, 3 bases at V and 0 bases at J, with 9 bases in the middle. From germline, CDR1 is MDHEN and CDR2 SYDVKM. In nucleotides, the CDR3 is TGTGCCAGCAGTTTGGCTATCTTCTCTGGAAACACCATATATTTT. This encodes CASSLAIFSGNTIYF.

J is TRBJ2-1 and V is TRBV7-9; no clear D gene. The CDR3 contains 12 residues. The germline gives CDR1 SEHNR, CDR2 FQNEAQ (reference sequence). V was pared by 0 bases and J by 11 bases, with 8 bases between. This CDR3 reads CASSLAQRKQFF. Written as DNA, the CDR3 is TGTGCCAGCAGCTTAGCGCAGCGTAAGCAGTTCTTC.

CDR3: CASSPRSGSSYNEQFF. CDR3 coding DNA: TGTGCCAGCAGTCCCAGGAGCGGGAGCTCCTACAATGAGCAGTTCTTC. The rearrangement uses TRBV12-3 or TRBV12-4 and TRBJ2-1, with 8 bases lining up with TRBD2. The junction had 6 bases not matched to a gene; V was cut back by 5 bases and J by 0 bases. This CDR3 has 16 amino acids.

This clonotype was counted between two and nine times. This chain uses TRBV5-4 with TRBJ2-5; tentatively, D is TRBD2 (5 bases). V shed 2 bases and J shed 2 bases, with 13 bases lying between them. Germline CDR1 SGHNT, CDR2 YYREEE (reference sequence). This CDR3 comprises 15 residues. The CDR3, as DNA: TGTGCCAGCAGCTTTCCGGGCCAGCGGCAAGAGACCCAGTACTTC. It translates to CASSFPGQRQETQYF.

This chain links TRBV12-3 or TRBV12-4 with TRBJ1-5; the match to TRBD1 covers 9 bases. The trim removed 0 bases at V and 0 bases at J, leaving 9 bases unmatched. The CDR3 spans 19 residues. The CDR3 DNA follows: TGTGCCAGCAGTTTAGCGCTAGGGACAGGGAGGCTTAGCAATCAGCCCCAGCATTTT. Protein sequence: CASSLALGTGRLSNQPQHF.

This clonotype was detected only a few times. The chain employs TRBV6-1 and TRBJ2-2, with D perhaps TRBD2 (5 bases). Trimming took off 6 bases at V and 4 bases at J, with 15 bases between the two ends. The CDR3 is 15 amino acids. Germline V gene sequence: CDR1 MNHNS, CDR2 SASEGT. The CDR3 region has the DNA TGTGCCAGCAGCGGGGTCCCCTTTCGCACCGGGGAGCTGTTTTTT. This codes for CASSGVPFRTGELFF.